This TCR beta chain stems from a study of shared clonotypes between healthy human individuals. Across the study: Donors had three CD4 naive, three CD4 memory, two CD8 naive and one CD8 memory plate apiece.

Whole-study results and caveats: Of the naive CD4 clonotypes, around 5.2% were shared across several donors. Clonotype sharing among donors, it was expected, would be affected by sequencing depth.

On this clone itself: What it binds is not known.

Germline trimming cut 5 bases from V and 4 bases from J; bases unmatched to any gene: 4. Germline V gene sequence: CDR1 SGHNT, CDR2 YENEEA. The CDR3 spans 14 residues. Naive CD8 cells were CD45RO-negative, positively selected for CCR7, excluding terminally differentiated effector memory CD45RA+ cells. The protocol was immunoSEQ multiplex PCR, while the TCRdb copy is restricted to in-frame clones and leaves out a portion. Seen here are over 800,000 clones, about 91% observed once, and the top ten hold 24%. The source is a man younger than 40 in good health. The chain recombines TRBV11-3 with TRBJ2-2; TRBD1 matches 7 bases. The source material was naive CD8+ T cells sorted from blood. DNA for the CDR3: TGTGCCAGCAGCCCTCGACAGGGCACCGGGGAGCTGTTTTTT. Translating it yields CASSPRQGTGELFF.